The present T cell receptor beta chain was sequenced within a study of T cells in Graves' hyperthyroidism and ophthalmopathy (dated 2019 in TCRdb). In terms of the full investigation: Peripheral blood was collected at initial diagnosis, before any treatment. To identify TCR V-J signatures that set the groups apart, the researchers used a discovery cohort of 90 to 100 patients, made up of 40 to 45 with Graves' ophthalmopathy and about 60 with stable Graves' hyperthyroidism. An independent validation cohort of under 20 hyperthyroidism patients and more than 15 patients who later progressed to ophthalmopathy tested prospective prediction of ophthalmopathy. For training and testing, the 100 or so patients in the discovery cohort were randomly divided in a 7:3 ratio. In several Graves' hyperthyroidism patients, the study also compared T-cell repertoires from thyroid tissue with T-cell repertoires from blood. Following sampling, methimazole starting at 30 mg daily was given to hyperthyroidism patients, and high-dose intravenous methylprednisolone was given to ophthalmopathy patients. The paper reports TCR Vbeta CDR3 sequencing of approximately 140 peripheral blood samples: 43 ophthalmopathy, under 85 hyperthyroidism and 17 progressor patients.

This clonotype was counted ten times or more. Which antigen it targets is not known. Qualities for individual bases were not recorded, and no much larger clone is one base off. In the ophthalmopathy patients, disease was moderately to severely active, with a Clinical Activity Score of 3 or more, a NOSPECS grade of 4 or more, and a duration of less than 3 months. Patients with uncontrolled infections, other autoimmune diseases, pregnancy or lactation were excluded. Diagnoses were based on clinical symptoms, serum thyroxine and TRAb, thyroid ultrasound and orbital computed tomography. PBMCs were isolated from more than 9 ml of fresh peripheral blood by Ficoll-Paque density gradient centrifugation. Total RNA was extracted using Trizol reagent, and RNA quality was assessed on an Agilent 2100 Bioanalyzer. General study outcomes and caveats: In validation, the model predicted progression to ophthalmopathy with about 71% sensitivity and approximately 78% specificity, a median of approximately 6.5 months before onset. A model built on a 13 V-J signature distinguished ophthalmopathy from stable hyperthyroidism, reaching around 87% sensitivity and approximately 81% specificity in cross-validation and 80%/75% in testing. Most expanded thyroid clonotypes (frequency above 0.001) were also detected in blood, a finding suggesting that blood repertoires may reflect thyroid immune responses. No statistical method was used to set the sample size in advance, and investigators knew the group allocation.

The TCR beta CDR3 regions were amplified from the RNA transcripts. The first round of RT-PCR for the TCR CDR3 was performed with the HTBI primer set and the Qiagen OneStep RT-PCR kit. Libraries were constructed in a second round of multiplex PCR, after which size selection and purification were carried out. Paired-end sequencing of the libraries was performed with 100 bp reads on an Illumina HiSeq2000. The paper's processing steps were these. SOAPnuke was used to process the raw data, with reads discarded if the reads contained adapters or uncalled bases, had a mean Phred below 15, or lacked an exact constant-primer or identifier match. High-quality paired reads were merged using COPE v1.2.5, and each unique nucleotide sequence was defined as a clonotype. MiTCR v1.1 was used to align the clonotypes against IMGT TRBV, TRBD and TRBJ reference segments. The analysis was restricted to V-J combinations with a frequency above 0.0001, which together covered roughly 99% of the repertoires. A TCS score was defined as the ratio of F50 (clonal expansion) to E x V (chaos), with BLOSUM62-based TCRdist applied between CDR3 peptides within each V-J. Welch's t-statistics and random forest reduced some 510 V-J features to 13, which were used in a naive Bayes classifier (R e1071). In TCRdb, the public reads were trimmed at Q25 with fastp and aligned with MiXCR, with productive beta chains retained. Each entry merges the rows of one CDR3 protein and shows their most common DNA and genes. These V and J calls originate from TCRdb's pipeline instead of the authors' own analysis. The sample table holds 700,000 or so distinct CDR3 sequences, of which around 15% were seen once. Approximately 13% of the sample is held by the ten biggest clonotypes.

The CDR3 has 16 amino acids, counting the end cysteine and phenylalanine. The CDR3 DNA has 48 bases and is translated from base 1. The V and J ends are trimmed by 3 bases and 1 base, leaving 16 bases between them. The germline V gene yields SGHTA for CDR1 and FQGNSA for CDR2. The sample taken for sequencing was blood. The V and J segments used are TRBV7-2 and TRBJ2-7, with the D call perhaps TRBD1 or TRBD2, as 5 bases match in each case. The sequence was collected from a woman aged 50 to 60 with Graves' ophthalmopathy. Here the CDR3 is given as CASSFFFGKGSYEQYF. The DNA sequence is given as TGTGCCAGCAGCTTTTTTTTCGGGAAGGGGTCCTACGAGCAGTACTTC.